This TCR beta chain was captured in a study of cytomegalovirus exposure and HLA in healthy donors. The study's findings and limits: About 87% or about 30% of the time was how often most TCR beta V segments were productive, according to an earlier analysis.

Comments on this clone: Its antigen is still unknown.

V was pared by 0 bases and J by 1 base, with 9 bases between. Germline-derived CDR1 and CDR2 are SGDLS and YYNGEE. The CDR3 extends over 15 amino acids. PCR used 60 Vbeta primers and 13 Jbeta primers. Repertoires were generated with immunoSEQ multiplex PCR, while TCRdb's copy carries only in-frame clones and drops some. The table records approximately 190,000 clones, around 75% of them present only once. The sample was PBMCs. V and J are TRBV9 and TRBJ2-3; tentative D call: TRBD1 (5 bases). The receptor was derived from a woman aged 25 to 45 in good health and CMV-seronegative. This CDR3 is CASSVGSRGTDTQYF. In DNA form, the CDR3 reads TGTGCCAGCAGCGTAGGATCCAGGGGCACAGATACGCAGTATTTT.